Listed below are T cell receptor beta chains from one sample, sequenced in a study of cytomegalovirus exposure and HLA in healthy donors. The data were produced by immunoSEQ multiplex PCR, yet TCRdb's version contains in-frame clones alone and is incomplete. The sample lists roughly 60,000 clones; around 77% were seen once. The sequencing input was PBMCs. These receptors came from a middle-aged woman in good health and CMV-seropositive. Both conserved end residues are part of each CDR3. D genes are given only for firm matches. A row's size may be missing; if present it is once, few, many or a size class.

V: TRBV19
D: -
size: few
J: TRBJ2-1
DNA: TGTGCCAGTAGTATCTCAAGAGGTCCTAATGAGCAGTTCTTC
CDR3: CASSISRGPNEQFF

V: TRBV7-2
D: -
size: few
J: TRBJ2-7
DNA: TGTGCCAGCAGCTTACTGACTTGGTCCTACGAGCAGTACTTC
CDR3: CASSLLTWSYEQYF

V: TRBV10-3
D: TRBD1
size: -
J: TRBJ1-4
DNA: TGTGCCATCAGTCGACAGGGGGTTCGAGAAAAACTGTTTTTT
CDR3: CAISRQGVREKLFF

V: TRBV7-2
D: TRBD1
size: -
J: TRBJ1-4
DNA: TGTGCCAGCAGCTTGACAGGGCAAAATGAAAAACTGTTTTTT
CDR3: CASSLTGQNEKLFF

V: TRBV25-1
D: TRBD1
size: -
J: TRBJ2-7
DNA: TGTGCCAGCAGTGGACAGGGGGGCGAGCAGTACTTC
CDR3: CASSGQGGEQYF

V: TRBV15
D: TRBD2
size: -
J: TRBJ2-7
DNA: TGTGCCACCAGCAGAGCGGGGCGGGGGGGAAGGGGCTCCTACGAGCAGTACTTC
CDR3: CATSRAGRGGRGSYEQYF

V: TRBV4-3
D: -
size: few
J: TRBJ1-6
DNA: TGCGCCAGCAGCCGCAAACAAGGGGGAAATTCACCCCTCCACTTT
CDR3: CASSRKQGGNSPLHF

V: TRBV18
D: TRBD1
size: -
J: TRBJ1-1
DNA: TGTGCCAGCTCACCATACAGGGGCTACACTGAAGCTTTCTTT
CDR3: CASSPYRGYTEAFF

V: TRBV4-1
D: -
size: few
J: TRBJ2-3
DNA: TGCGCCAGCAGCCAAGGAGACGGGGTGACAGATACGCAGTATTTT
CDR3: CASSQGDGVTDTQYF

V: TRBV5-1
D: TRBD2
size: once
J: TRBJ2-3
DNA: TGCGCCAGCAGCTTGGGTCGGACTAGCGGAAGCACAGATACGCAGTATTTT
CDR3: CASSLGRTSGSTDTQYF

V: TRBV2
D: TRBD2
size: once
J: TRBJ2-7
DNA: TGTGCCAGCAGCGGTCTAGCGGGGGCCTACGAGCAGTACTTC
CDR3: CASSGLAGAYEQYF

V: TRBV28
D: TRBD2
size: -
J: TRBJ2-7
DNA: TGTGCCAGCGCAGCGAGGGGTAGCGGGGGTTACTACGAGCAGTACTTC
CDR3: CASAARGSGGYYEQYF

V: TRBV21-1
D: -
size: -
J: TRBJ1-5
DNA: TGTGCCAGCAGCCCGCCGACAGGAGGCTATAGCAATCAGCCCCAGCATTTT
CDR3: CASSPPTGGYSNQPQHF

V: TRBV21-1
D: -
size: -
J: TRBJ2-4
DNA: TGTGCCAGTCCCGAACAGGGGACGATCAAAAACATTCAGTACTTC
CDR3: CASPEQGTIKNIQYF

V: TRBV10-3
D: -
size: -
J: TRBJ2-3
DNA: TGTGCCATCAGTGATGCGGCGGCAGGGAGCACAGATACGCAGTATTTT
CDR3: CAISDAAAGSTDTQYF

V: TRBV18
D: -
size: once
J: TRBJ2-3
DNA: TGTGCCAGCTCACAAAGCCTAGCAGATACGCAGTATTTT
CDR3: CASSQSLADTQYF

V: TRBV25-1
D: -
size: -
J: TRBJ1-2
DNA: TGTGCCAGCAGTGGGCCTCCGTTGTCGAGGAAAGGCTACACCTTC
CDR3: CASSGPPLSRKGYTF

V: TRBV20-1
D: -
size: once
J: TRBJ1-2
DNA: TGCAGTGCTGCTACAGGTGGCTACACCTTC
CDR3: CSAATGGYTF

V: TRBV7-9
D: -
size: -
J: TRBJ1-6
DNA: TGTGCCAGCAGCCACCATTTAAGGGGCTCCTATAATTCACCCCTCCACTTT
CDR3: CASSHHLRGSYNSPLHF

V: TRBV7-9
D: -
size: -
J: TRBJ2-7
DNA: TGTGCCAGCAGCTCCGGGATGTACGAGCAGTACTTC
CDR3: CASSSGMYEQYF

V: TRBV5-1
D: -
size: -
J: TRBJ2-7
DNA: TGCGCCAGCAGCTCCCAAAGGGGTTACGAGCAGTACTTC
CDR3: CASSSQRGYEQYF

V: TRBV6-4
D: TRBD2
size: -
J: TRBJ2-3
DNA: TGTGCCAGCAGTGAATCGACTGGCGGGGGGGCAGATACGCAGTATTTT
CDR3: CASSESTGGGADTQYF

V: TRBV18
D: -
size: -
J: TRBJ1-5
DNA: TGTGCCAGCTCACCAGGGTTGGGAGAACAGCCCCAGCATTTT
CDR3: CASSPGLGEQPQHF